This TCR beta chain was captured in a study of cytomegalovirus exposure and HLA in healthy donors. CDR3 length: 15 amino acids. With 0 bases removed from V and 1 base from J, the gap between germline ends came to 7 bases. Germline V lookup: CDR1 SGHDN, CDR2 FVKESK. An approximately 120-subject validation cohort, separate from the roughly 680-subject first cohort, supplied the donors. Profiling relied on immunoSEQ multiplex PCR, and the TCRdb table lists in-frame clones only, not all of them. The sample holds about 160,000 clones, around 88% seen once. General study results and limits: The classifier, whose performance was assessed in both the original and validation cohorts, reportedly diagnosed cytomegalovirus status with high specificity and sensitivity.

Remarks on this clone: Its specificity is not known.

Sequenced: PBMCs. The clonotype originates from a woman younger than 35 in good health and CMV-seronegative. The gene calls are TRBV14 and TRBJ2-1; D gene ambiguous. CDR3 region: CASSQDFTSYNEQFF. CDR3 nucleotide sequence: TGTGCCAGCAGCCAAGATTTTACATCCTACAATGAGCAGTTCTTC.